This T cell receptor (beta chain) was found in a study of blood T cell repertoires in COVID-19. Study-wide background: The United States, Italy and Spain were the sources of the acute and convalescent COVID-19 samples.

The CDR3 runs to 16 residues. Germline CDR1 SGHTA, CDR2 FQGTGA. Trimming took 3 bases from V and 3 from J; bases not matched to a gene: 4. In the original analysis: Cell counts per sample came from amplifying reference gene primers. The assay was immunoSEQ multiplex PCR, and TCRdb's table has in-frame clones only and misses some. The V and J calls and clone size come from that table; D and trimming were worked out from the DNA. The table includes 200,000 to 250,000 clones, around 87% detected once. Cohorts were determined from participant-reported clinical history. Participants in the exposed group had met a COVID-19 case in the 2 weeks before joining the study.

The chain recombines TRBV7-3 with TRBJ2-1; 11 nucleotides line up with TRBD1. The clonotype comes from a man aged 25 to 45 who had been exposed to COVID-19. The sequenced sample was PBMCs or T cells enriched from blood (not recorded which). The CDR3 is CASSFVGTGGYNEQFF. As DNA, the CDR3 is TGTGCCAGCAGCTTTGTGGGGACAGGGGGCTACAATGAGCAGTTCTTC.